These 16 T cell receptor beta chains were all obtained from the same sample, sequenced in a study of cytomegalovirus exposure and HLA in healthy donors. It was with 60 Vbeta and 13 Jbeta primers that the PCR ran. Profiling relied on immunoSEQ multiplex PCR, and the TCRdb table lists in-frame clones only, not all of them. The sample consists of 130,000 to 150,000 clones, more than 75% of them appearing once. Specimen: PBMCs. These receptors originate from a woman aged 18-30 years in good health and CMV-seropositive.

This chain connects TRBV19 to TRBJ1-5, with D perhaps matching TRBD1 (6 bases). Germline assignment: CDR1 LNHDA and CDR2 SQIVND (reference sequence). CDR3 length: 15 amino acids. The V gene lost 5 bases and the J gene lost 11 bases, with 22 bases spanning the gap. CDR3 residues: CASSPDRKTNTAQHF. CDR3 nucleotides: TGTGCCAGTAGTCCCGACAGGAAGACAAACACGGCCCAGCATTTT.

In DNA, the CDR3 is TGCGCCAGCAGCCCTTTCCGAGGGCAGGCTTTATCTCTCTCTGGAAACACCATATATTTT. It encodes CASSPFRGQALSLSGNTIYF. The rearrangement uses TRBV4-1 and TRBJ1-3; D is unclear. CDR1 is MGHRA, CDR2 YSYEKL, per germline. The CDR3 runs to 20 residues. V was cut by 4 bases and J by 0 bases, with 25 bases left in between.

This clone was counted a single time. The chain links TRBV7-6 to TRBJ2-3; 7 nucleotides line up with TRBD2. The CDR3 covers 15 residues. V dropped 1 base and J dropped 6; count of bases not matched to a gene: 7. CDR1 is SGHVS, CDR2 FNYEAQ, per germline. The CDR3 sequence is CASSLGGGAPDTQYF. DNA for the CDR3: TGTGCCAGCAGCTTAGGCGGGGGTGCGCCGGATACGCAGTATTTT.

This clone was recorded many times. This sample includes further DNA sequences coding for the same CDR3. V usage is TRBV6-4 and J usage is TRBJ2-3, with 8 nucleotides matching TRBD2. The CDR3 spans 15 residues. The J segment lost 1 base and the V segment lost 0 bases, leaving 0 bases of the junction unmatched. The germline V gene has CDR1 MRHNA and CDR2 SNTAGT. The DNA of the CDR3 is TGTGCCAGCAGTGACTCTAGCGGGGGCACAGATACGCAGTATTTT. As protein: CASSDSSGGTDTQYF.

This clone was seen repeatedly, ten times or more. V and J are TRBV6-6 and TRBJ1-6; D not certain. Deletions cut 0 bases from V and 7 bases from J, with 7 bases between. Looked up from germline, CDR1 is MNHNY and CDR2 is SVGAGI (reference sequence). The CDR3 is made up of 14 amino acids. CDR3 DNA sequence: TGTGCCAGCAGTTACTCGGGCGAAAATTCACCCCTCCACTTT. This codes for CASSYSGENSPLHF.

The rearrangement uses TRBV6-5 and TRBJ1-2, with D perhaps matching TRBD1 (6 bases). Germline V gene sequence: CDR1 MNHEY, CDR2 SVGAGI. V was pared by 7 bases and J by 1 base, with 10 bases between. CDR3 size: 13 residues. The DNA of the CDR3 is TGTGCCAGCACGGGACACCTTAACTATGGCTACACCTTC. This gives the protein CASTGHLNYGYTF.

The CDR3 protein is CASSDGGDTIYF. The CDR3 DNA is TGTGCCAGCAGTGACGGGGGAGACACCATATATTTT. The V gene is TRBV6-1, the J gene TRBJ1-3, with D possibly TRBD1 on 5 matching bases. Trimming removed 3 bases from V and 8 bases from J, with 8 bases in between. Germline CDR1 is MNHNS and CDR2 is SASEGT. The CDR3 spans 12 residues.

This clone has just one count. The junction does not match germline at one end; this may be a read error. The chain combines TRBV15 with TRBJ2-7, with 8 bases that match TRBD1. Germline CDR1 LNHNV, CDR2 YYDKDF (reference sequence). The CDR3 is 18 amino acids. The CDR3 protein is CATSRDPPGQGGSYGQYF. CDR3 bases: TGTGCCACCAGCAGAGACCCGCCCGGACAGGGTGGCTCCTACGGGCAGTACTTC.

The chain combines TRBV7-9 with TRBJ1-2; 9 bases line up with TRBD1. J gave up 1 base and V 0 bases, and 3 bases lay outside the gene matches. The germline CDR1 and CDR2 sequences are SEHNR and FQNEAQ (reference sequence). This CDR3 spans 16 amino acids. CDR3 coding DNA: TGTGCCAGCAGCTTAGCGGGGACAGGGATTAACTATGGCTACACCTTC. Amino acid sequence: CASSLAGTGINYGYTF.

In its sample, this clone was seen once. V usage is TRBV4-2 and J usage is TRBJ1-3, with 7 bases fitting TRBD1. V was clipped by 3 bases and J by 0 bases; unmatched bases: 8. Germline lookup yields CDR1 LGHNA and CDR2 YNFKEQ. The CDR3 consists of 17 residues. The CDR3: CASSQGLGQLSGNTIYF. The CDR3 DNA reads TGTGCCAGCAGCCAGGGATTGGGACAGCTCTCTGGAAACACCATATATTTT.

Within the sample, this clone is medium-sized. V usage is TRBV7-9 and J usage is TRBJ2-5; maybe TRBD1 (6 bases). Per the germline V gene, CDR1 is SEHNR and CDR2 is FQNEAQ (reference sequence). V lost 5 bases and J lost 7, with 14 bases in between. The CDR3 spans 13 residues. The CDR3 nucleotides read TGTGCCAGCAGCCCCGAGGACAGAGGGACCCAGTACTTC. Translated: CASSPEDRGTQYF.

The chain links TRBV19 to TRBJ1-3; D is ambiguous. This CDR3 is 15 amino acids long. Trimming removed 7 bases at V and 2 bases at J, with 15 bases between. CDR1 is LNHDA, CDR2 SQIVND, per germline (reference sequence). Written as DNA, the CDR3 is TGTGCCAGTACGGGTGGGAGAAATCCTGGAAACACCATATATTTT. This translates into CASTGGRNPGNTIYF.

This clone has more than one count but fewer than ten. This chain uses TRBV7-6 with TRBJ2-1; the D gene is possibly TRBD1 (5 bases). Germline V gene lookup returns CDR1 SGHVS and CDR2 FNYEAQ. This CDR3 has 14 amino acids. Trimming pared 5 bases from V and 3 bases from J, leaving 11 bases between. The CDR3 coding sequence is TGTGCCAGCAGCCTTCAGGGCATCTACAATGAGCAGTTCTTC. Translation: CASSLQGIYNEQFF.

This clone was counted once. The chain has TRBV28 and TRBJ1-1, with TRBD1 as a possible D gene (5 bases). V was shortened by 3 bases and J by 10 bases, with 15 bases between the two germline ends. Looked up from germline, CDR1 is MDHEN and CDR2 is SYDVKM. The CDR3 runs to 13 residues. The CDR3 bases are TGTGCCAGCAGTTTTGGGCCCGGTCAGGGAGCTTTCTTT. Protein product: CASSFGPGQGAFF.

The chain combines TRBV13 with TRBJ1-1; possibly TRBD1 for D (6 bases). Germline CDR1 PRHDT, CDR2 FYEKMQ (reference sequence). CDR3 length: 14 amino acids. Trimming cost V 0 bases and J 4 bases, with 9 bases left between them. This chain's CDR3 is CASSLGHRATEAFF. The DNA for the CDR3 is TGTGCCAGCAGCTTAGGCCACAGGGCCACTGAAGCTTTCTTT.

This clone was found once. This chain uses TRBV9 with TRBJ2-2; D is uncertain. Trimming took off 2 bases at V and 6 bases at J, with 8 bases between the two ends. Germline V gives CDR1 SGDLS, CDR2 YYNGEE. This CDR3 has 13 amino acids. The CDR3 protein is CASSVRLSGELFF. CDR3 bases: TGTGCCAGCAGCGTCAGGTTATCCGGGGAGCTGTTTTTT.